This record covers a single T cell receptor (beta chain). From germline, CDR1 is MNHEY and CDR2 SVGAGI. The length of the CDR3 is 17 residues. The V segment lost 3 bases and the J segment 7 bases; nucleotides outside the gene matches: 13. This specimen belongs to a study of identical twins. MiXCR, run by TCRdb on the 5' RACE reads, gives a single entry per CDR3 protein. The top ten hold more than 0.25% of the sample, which has roughly 1.6 million distinct CDR3 sequences, around a third seen once. The sequenced material came from cord blood. This receptor was obtained from a newborn girl in good health. This chain uses TRBV6-5 with TRBJ2-7, with 12 nucleotides matching TRBD2. The CDR3: CASSYRRLAGVLCEQYF. In DNA form, the CDR3 reads TGTGCCAGCAGTTATCGTCGACTAGCGGGGGTCCTTTGTGAGCAGTACTTC.